This T cell receptor beta chain came from a study of blood T cell repertoires in COVID-19. Generated by immunoSEQ multiplex PCR, the TCRdb table keeps only in-frame clones and is missing some. The table includes under 250,000 clones, approximately 85% detected once. Germline assignment: CDR1 LNHDA and CDR2 SQIVND (reference sequence). The germline V and J ends were trimmed by 7 bases and 5 bases, with 12 bases remaining between them. The CDR3 runs to 13 residues. The source of this sequence is a woman of 80 years or more with COVID-19, enrolled during active disease. Source material: peripheral blood. The chain carries TRBV19 and TRBJ1-3, with D uncertain. The CDR3 bases are TGTGCCAGTACCACGACATTTCGAAACACCATATATTTT. Residues: CASTTTFRNTIYF.